This entry is about one T cell receptor (beta chain). Its antigen is not identified. Patients aged 18 to 65 with hyperthyroidism were newly diagnosed, with duration under 2 months. The sample originates from a study of T cells in Graves' hyperthyroidism and ophthalmopathy. Study conclusions and caveats: In simple terms, a model built on 13 V-J features told ophthalmopathy apart from stable hyperthyroidism.

V lost 5 bases to trimming and J lost 4 bases; unmatched junction nucleotides: 10. This CDR3 has 15 residues. CDR1 MDHEN and CDR2 SYDVKM come from the germline V gene. TCR beta CDR3 regions were amplified from RNA. Using the HTBI primer set, a first-round RT-PCR was run on the TCR CDR3. TCRdb passed the multiplex PCR reads through MiXCR, listing each CDR3 protein once. The sample consists of about 280,000 distinct CDR3 sequences, less than 30% of them appearing once. This receptor was taken from a middle-aged man with Graves' hyperthyroidism that later progressed to Graves' ophthalmopathy. The sequenced sample was blood. The V call is TRBV28, the J call TRBJ2-7; 8 positions agree with TRBD1. The CDR3 nucleotides read TGTGCCAGCAGTCTGGGACAGGAGCAGACGTACGAGCAGTACTTC. Protein: CASSLGQEQTYEQYF.